The 14 T cell receptor beta chains below come from one sample, sequenced in a study of blood T cells in healthy people across ages. Through a sample-barcoded 5' primer and a J-beta primer mix, a second PCR was run for roughly 6 to 11 cycles. Via MiXCR, TCRdb re-called the 5' RACE reads, giving one row per CDR3 protein. The data contain some 1,500,000 distinct CDR3 sequences, approximately 39% of them seen just once; the ten biggest clones take up just over 4%. Sequences were obtained from blood. These TCRs come from a woman aged 18-35 years in good health.

This clonotype was counted only a few times. The V and J genes are TRBV20-1 and TRBJ1-1; TRBD1 might be the D (5 bases). The CDR3 contains 15 residues. Trimming removed 0 bases from V and 1 base from J, with 12 bases in between. Germline lookup yields CDR1 DFQATT and CDR2 SNEGSKA (reference sequence). CDR3 nucleotides: TGCAGTGCTAGAGATGAAGGGGCGGAGAACACTGAAGCTTTCTTT. Its translation is CSARDEGAENTEAFF.

The CDR3 DNA sequence: TGTGCCAGCATTCACCTCCACCTACAGGGGTTTGACTACGAGCAGTACTTC. This codes for CASIHLHLQGFDYEQYF. This chain links TRBV12-3 or TRBV12-4 with TRBJ2-5; 7 bases map to TRBD1. The DNA end is more similar to TRBJ2-7, so the J call may be wrong. The CDR3 is 17 amino acids.

The table lists this clonotype with a few counts. The rearrangement uses TRBV20-1 and TRBJ2-1; no reliable D call. Trimming stripped 4 bases from V and 8 bases from J, with 9 bases between. The CDR3 consists of 11 residues. CDR1 is DFQATT and CDR2 is SNEGSKA in the germline V gene (reference sequence). The CDR3 reads CSAISLYEQFF. DNA of the CDR3: TGCAGTGCTATCAGCCTCTATGAGCAGTTCTTC.

The rearrangement joins TRBV6-5 to TRBJ1-1; TRBD1 matches 7 bases. The CDR3 covers 13 residues. The germline gives CDR1 MNHEY, CDR2 SVGAGI. Trimming removed 6 bases from V and 3 bases from J; junction bases left unmatched: 4. DNA for the CDR3: TGTGCCAGCAGACTGACAGGGTACACTGAAGCTTTCTTT. Translating gives CASRLTGYTEAFF.

This clonotype was counted a few times. The chain combines TRBV27 with TRBJ2-7; D might be TRBD1 (6 bases). V was shortened by 5 bases and J by 7 bases, with 15 bases between the two germline ends. This CDR3 contains 13 residues. Germline CDR1 reads MNHEY; CDR2 reads SMNVEV (reference sequence). The CDR3 spells CASSLGTNREQYF. CDR3 nucleotides: TGTGCCAGCAGTCTCGGGACAAACCGAGAGCAGTACTTC.

The V and J genes are TRBV11-2 and TRBJ2-7, with 7 bases aligning to TRBD2. V lost 2 bases and J lost 5; bases outside the gene matches: 6. The CDR3 is 14 amino acids. Germline CDR1 is SGHAT and CDR2 is FQNNGV. The CDR3 here is CASSLRWGGNEQYF. The CDR3 coding sequence is TGTGCCAGCAGCTTAAGGTGGGGAGGGAACGAGCAGTACTTC.

The CDR3 reads CATSRVVQFEGTDTQYF. The CDR3 coding sequence is TGTGCCACCAGCAGAGTAGTACAGTTTGAAGGCACAGATACGCAGTATTTT. J is TRBJ2-3 and V is TRBV15; no clear D gene. The V and J ends lost 1 base and 1 base respectively, with 15 bases between them. The germline V gene has CDR1 LNHNV and CDR2 YYDKDF (reference sequence). The CDR3 runs 17 residues.

In this sample, this clonotype turned up a few times. This chain connects TRBV3-1 to TRBJ2-3; the D gene is possibly TRBD2 (5 bases). Trimming stripped 4 bases from V and 4 bases from J, with 12 bases between. CDR1 is LGHDT, CDR2 YNNKEL, per germline (reference sequence). The CDR3 is 14 residues long. Here the CDR3 reads CASSLPRRADTQYF. The CDR3 DNA reads as TGTGCCAGCAGCCTTCCCAGGCGGGCAGATACGCAGTATTTT.

This clonotype appeared a few times. This sequence joins TRBV4-3 and TRBJ1-5; possibly TRBD1 for D (5 bases). CDR1 and CDR2 (germline): LGHNA, YSLEER. Trimming left V 4 bases short and J 4 bases short, with 14 bases between. This CDR3 is 15 amino acids long. The CDR3 spells CASSPGEGENQPQHF. The CDR3 coding sequence is TGCGCCAGCAGCCCCGGCGAAGGGGAGAATCAGCCCCAGCATTTT.

The chain uses TRBV19 and TRBJ1-1; D is possibly TRBD1 (6 bases). The germline V gene encodes CDR1 LNHDA and CDR2 SQIVND (reference sequence). The V gene lost 5 bases and the J gene lost 4 bases, with 17 bases spanning the gap. This CDR3 contains 15 residues. CDR3 coding DNA: TGTGCCAGTAGTCAAATGGGAGGGGGAGGCACTGAAGCTTTCTTT. Its protein is CASSQMGGGGTEAFF.

This chain joins TRBV5-5 and TRBJ2-7; 8 nucleotides line up with TRBD1. The J call is in doubt because the DNA end fits TRBJ2-4 better. CDR1 SGHKS and CDR2 YYEKEE come from the germline V gene (reference sequence). This CDR3 region has 14 residues. CDR3 protein: CASSLGQGYGIQYF. For the CDR3, the DNA is TGTGCCAGCAGCTTGGGACAGGGGTACGGCATTCAGTACTTC.

The chain has TRBV6-2 or TRBV6-3 and TRBJ1-2, with D possibly matching TRBD1 (5 bases). This CDR3 contains 15 residues. Between the trimmed V and J ends, which lost 2 bases and 0 bases, there was a span of 10 bases. The germline gives CDR1 MNHEY, CDR2 SVGEGT. The CDR3 reads CASSYGGTTNYGYTF. CDR3 nucleotide sequence: TGTGCCAGCAGTTACGGCGGGACTACTAACTATGGCTACACCTTC.

The rearrangement joins TRBV20-1 to TRBJ1-2, with a weak D call TRBD1 (5 bases). Between the trimmed V and J ends, which lost 6 bases and 4 bases, there was a span of 12 bases. The CDR3 totals 12 residues. Germline CDR1 DFQATT, CDR2 SNEGSKA (reference sequence). The CDR3 protein is CSAPDRVYGYTF. CDR3 nucleotide sequence: TGCAGTGCCCCTGACAGAGTCTATGGCTACACCTTC.

A few counts support this clonotype. The rearrangement links TRBV12-3 or TRBV12-4 to TRBJ1-2; D remains unclear. CDR3 length: 12 amino acids. The V end was cut by 8 bases, the J end by 9 bases, with 16 bases between. As DNA, the CDR3 is TGTGCCAGCGGCCCCCGGGAGTCGAGCTACACCTTC. Translation gives CASGPRESSYTF.